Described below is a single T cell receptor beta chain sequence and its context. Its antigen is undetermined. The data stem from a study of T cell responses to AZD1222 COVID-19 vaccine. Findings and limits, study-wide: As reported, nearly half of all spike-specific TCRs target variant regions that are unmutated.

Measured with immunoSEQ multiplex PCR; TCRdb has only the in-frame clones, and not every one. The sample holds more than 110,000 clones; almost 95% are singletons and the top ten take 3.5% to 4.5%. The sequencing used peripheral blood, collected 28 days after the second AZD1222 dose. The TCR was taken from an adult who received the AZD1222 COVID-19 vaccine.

CDR3 nucleotides: TGTGCCAGCAGTGGGGAGGGCTGGAACACTGAAGCTTTCTTT. Encoded protein: CASSGEGWNTEAFF. The chain combines TRBV7-9 with TRBJ1-1, with unresolved D. The CDR3 sequence is 14 residues long. Germline lookup yields CDR1 SEHNR and CDR2 FQNEAQ (reference sequence). Trimming took off 6 bases at V and 1 base at J, with 12 bases between the two ends.